This TCR beta chain was found in a study of T cell repertoires in cytomegalovirus infection. Whole-study context: The authors used CMV epitopes that were HLA-C-restricted (recently identified) and HLA-B-restricted (well studied). Evidence of both CMV infection and a matching HLA type came from public TCR beta signatures. Regarding the study as a whole: Totalled public TCR beta family frequency picked out people who carried CMV plus the relevant HLA. The ex vivo response was dominated by HLA-C-restricted CMV-specific TCR beta clonotypes.

Details on this clonotype: Its antigen is unidentified.

TCRdb reprocessed the reads with MiXCR, giving one entry per CDR3 protein. The top ten hold 12% of the sample, which has some 800,000 distinct CDR3 sequences, 32% seen once. The material was cultured CD8+ T cells from PBMCs, obtained from culture after CMV antigen stimulation. This TCR was sampled from a human donor in good health (CMV status not recorded). Some clones in this sample may be carry-over from other donors' samples.

CDR3 amino acids: CASSSVSGGARNEQFF. For the CDR3, the DNA is TGTGCCAGCAGCTCCGTTAGCGGGGGGGCAAGGAATGAGCAGTTCTTC. The chain couples TRBV7-6 to TRBJ2-1; 11 nucleotides agree with TRBD2. This CDR3 comprises 16 residues. V shed 4 bases and J 7 bases; nucleotides not matched to a gene: 9. Germline V CDR1 and CDR2: SGHVS, FNYEAQ.